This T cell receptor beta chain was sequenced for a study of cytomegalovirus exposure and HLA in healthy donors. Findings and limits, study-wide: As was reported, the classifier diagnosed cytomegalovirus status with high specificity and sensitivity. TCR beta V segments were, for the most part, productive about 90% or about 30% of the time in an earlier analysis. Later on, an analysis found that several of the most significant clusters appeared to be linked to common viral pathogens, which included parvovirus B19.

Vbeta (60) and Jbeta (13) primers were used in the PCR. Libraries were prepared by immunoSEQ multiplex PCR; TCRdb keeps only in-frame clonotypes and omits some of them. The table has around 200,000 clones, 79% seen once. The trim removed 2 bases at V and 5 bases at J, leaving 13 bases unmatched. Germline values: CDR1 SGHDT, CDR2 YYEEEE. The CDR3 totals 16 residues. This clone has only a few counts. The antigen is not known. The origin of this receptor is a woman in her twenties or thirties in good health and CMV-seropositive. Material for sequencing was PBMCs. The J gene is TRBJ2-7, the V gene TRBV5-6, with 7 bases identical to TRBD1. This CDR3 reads CASSFMLWTGTDEQYF. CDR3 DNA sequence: TGTGCCAGCAGCTTTATGTTGTGGACAGGCACGGACGAGCAGTACTTC.